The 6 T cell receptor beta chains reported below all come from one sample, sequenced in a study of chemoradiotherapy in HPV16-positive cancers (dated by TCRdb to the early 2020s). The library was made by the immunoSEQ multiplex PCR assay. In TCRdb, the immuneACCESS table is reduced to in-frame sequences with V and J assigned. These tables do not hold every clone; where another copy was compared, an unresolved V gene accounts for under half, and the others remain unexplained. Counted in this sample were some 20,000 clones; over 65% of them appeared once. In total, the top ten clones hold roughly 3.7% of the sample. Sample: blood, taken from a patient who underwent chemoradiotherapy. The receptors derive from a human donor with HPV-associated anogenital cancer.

CDR3 loop: CASSDSRTEETQYF. The CDR3 region has the DNA TGTGCCAGCAGCGACAGTAGGACTGAAGAGACCCAGTACTTC. This chain connects TRBV7-9 to TRBJ2-5; either TRBD1 or TRBD2 may fit D (5 bases each). This CDR3 has 14 residues. Germline CDR1 reads SEHNR; CDR2 reads FQNEAQ (reference sequence). Trimming stripped 5 bases from V and 3 bases from J, with 13 bases between. Full variable domain (rest looked up from reference TRBV7-9 and TRBJ2-5): DTGVSQNPRHKITKRGQNVTFRCDPISEHNRLYWYRQTLGQGPEFLTYFQNEAQLEKSRLLSDRFSAERPKGSFSTLEIQRTEQGDSAMYLCASSDSRTEETQYFGPGTRLLVL.

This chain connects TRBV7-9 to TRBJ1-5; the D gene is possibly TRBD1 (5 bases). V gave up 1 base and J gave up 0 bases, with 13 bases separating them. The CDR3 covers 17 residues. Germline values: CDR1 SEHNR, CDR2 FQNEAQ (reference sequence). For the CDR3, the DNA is TGTGCCAGCAGCTTAGTCTCCGACAGCCTTAGCAATCAGCCCCAGCATTTT. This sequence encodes CASSLVSDSLSNQPQHF.

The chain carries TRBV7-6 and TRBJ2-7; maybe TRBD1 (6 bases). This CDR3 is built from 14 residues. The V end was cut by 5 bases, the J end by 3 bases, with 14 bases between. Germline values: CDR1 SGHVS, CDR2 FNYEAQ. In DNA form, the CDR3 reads TGTGCCAGCAGCCCAGGGGTCAAGAACTACGAGCAGTACTTC. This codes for CASSPGVKNYEQYF.

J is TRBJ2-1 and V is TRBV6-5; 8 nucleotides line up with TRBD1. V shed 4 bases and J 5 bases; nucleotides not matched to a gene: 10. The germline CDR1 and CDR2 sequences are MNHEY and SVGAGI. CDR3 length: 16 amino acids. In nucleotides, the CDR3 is TGTGCCAGCAGTTCCGCGGGGACAGGATTCAACAATGAGCAGTTCTTC. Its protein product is CASSSAGTGFNNEQFF.

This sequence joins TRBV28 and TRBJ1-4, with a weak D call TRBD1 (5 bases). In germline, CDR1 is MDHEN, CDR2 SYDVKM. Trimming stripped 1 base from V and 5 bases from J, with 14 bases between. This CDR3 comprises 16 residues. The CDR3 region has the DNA TGTGCCAGCAGTTTATACAACAGGAGCCCGAATGAAAAACTGTTTTTT. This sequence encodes CASSLYNRSPNEKLFF.

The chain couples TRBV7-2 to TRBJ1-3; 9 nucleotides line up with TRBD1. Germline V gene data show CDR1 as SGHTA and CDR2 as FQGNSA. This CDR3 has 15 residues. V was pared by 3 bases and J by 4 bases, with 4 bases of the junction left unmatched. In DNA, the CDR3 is TGTGCCAGCAGCTTTAACAGGGGGCGCGGAAACACCATATATTTT. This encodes CASSFNRGRGNTIYF. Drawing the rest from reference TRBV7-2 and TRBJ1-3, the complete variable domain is GAGVSQSPSNKVTEKGKDVELRCDPISGHTALYWYRQSLGQGLEFLIYFQGNSAPDKSGLPSDRFSAERTGGSVSTLTIQRTQQEDSAVYLCASSFNRGRGNTIYFGEGSWLTVV.